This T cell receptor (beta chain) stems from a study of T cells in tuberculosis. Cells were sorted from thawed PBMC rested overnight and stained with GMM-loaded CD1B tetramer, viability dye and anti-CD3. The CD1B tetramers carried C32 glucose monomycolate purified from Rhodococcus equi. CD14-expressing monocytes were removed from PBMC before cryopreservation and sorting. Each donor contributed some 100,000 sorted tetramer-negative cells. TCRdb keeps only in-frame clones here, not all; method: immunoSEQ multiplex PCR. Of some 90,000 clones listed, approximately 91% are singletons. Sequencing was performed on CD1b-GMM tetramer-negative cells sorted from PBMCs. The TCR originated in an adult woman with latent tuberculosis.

This CDR3 reads CASSQERDRDYNEQFF. CDR3 bases: TGTGCCAGCAGCCAAGAGAGGGACAGGGACTACAATGAGCAGTTCTTC. The J gene is TRBJ2-1, the V gene TRBV14; 9 nucleotides line up with TRBD1. Germline values: CDR1 SGHDN, CDR2 FVKESK. The length of the CDR3 is 16 residues. The trim removed 0 bases at V and 3 bases at J, leaving 3 bases unmatched.